This is a list of T cell receptor beta chains from one sample in a study of shared clonotypes between healthy human individuals. This table comes from immunoSEQ multiplex PCR, and its TCRdb copy is limited to in-frame clones, with some not included. The table has hundreds of thousands of clones, about two thirds seen once; the top ten hold about 1.7%. The sequenced material came from memory CD4+ T cells sorted from blood. The receptors were gathered from a woman in her 30s in good health. Both conserved end residues are part of each CDR3. Each record gives: D gene, clone size, J gene, V gene, CDR3 protein, CDR3 DNA. The D gene is left open where the match is weak. Part of the rows lack a size; the others show once, few, many or a class for expanded clones.

D: TRBD1
size: many
J: TRBJ2-1
V: TRBV5-4
CDR3: CASSLIRTGDDEQFF
DNA: TGTGCCAGCAGCTTGATCCGGACAGGGGATGATGAGCAGTTCTTC

D: TRBD1
size: -
J: TRBJ2-7
V: TRBV4-1
CDR3: CASSQETHAGTGFSYEQYF
DNA: TGCGCCAGCAGCCAGGAAACACATGCCGGGACAGGTTTTTCCTACGAGCAGTACTTC

D: -
size: few
J: TRBJ1-5
V: TRBV6-1
CDR3: CASSDHRVNQPQHF
DNA: TGTGCCAGCAGTGATCACAGGGTTAATCAGCCCCAGCATTTT

D: TRBD2
size: -
J: TRBJ2-7
V: TRBV10-3
CDR3: CAIKGTSGTSEQYF
DNA: TGTGCCATCAAGGGGACTAGCGGGACTAGCGAGCAGTACTTC

D: TRBD2
size: -
J: TRBJ2-1
V: TRBV2
CDR3: CASMSLAGVYNEQFF
DNA: TGTGCCAGCATGAGCCTAGCGGGAGTGTACAATGAGCAGTTCTTC

D: TRBD1
size: -
J: TRBJ1-2
V: TRBV13
CDR3: CASSSYTGTVYGYTF
DNA: TGTGCCAGCAGCTCGTACACCGGGACAGTCTATGGCTACACCTTC

D: TRBD2
size: -
J: TRBJ2-7
V: TRBV11-2
CDR3: CASSLVAGASYEQYF
DNA: TGTGCCAGCAGCTTGGTAGCGGGGGCTTCCTACGAGCAGTACTTC

D: TRBD1
size: -
J: TRBJ2-7
V: TRBV18
CDR3: CASSPGQVNEQYF
DNA: TGTGCCAGCTCACCGGGACAGGTCAACGAGCAGTACTTC

D: -
size: once
J: TRBJ1-5
V: TRBV19
CDR3: CASSIANWMSNQPQHF
DNA: TGTGCCAGTAGTATAGCAAATTGGATGAGCAATCAGCCCCAGCATTTT

D: -
size: -
J: TRBJ1-2
V: TRBV4-1
CDR3: CASSQFQGYGYTF
DNA: TGCGCCAGCAGCCAATTTCAGGGGTATGGCTACACCTTC

D: -
size: once
J: TRBJ1-4
V: TRBV5-6
CDR3: CASSDNRATNEKLFF
DNA: TGTGCCAGCAGTGATAACCGAGCAACTAATGAAAAACTGTTTTTT

D: TRBD1
size: -
J: TRBJ1-2
V: TRBV7-2
CDR3: CASSLQGAGYGYTF
DNA: TGTGCCAGCAGCCTACAGGGGGCAGGTTATGGCTACACCTTC

D: -
size: -
J: TRBJ2-1
V: TRBV18
CDR3: CASSPPSGTHNEQFF
DNA: TGTGCCAGCTCACCACCAAGCGGGACACACAATGAGCAGTTCTTC

D: TRBD2
size: -
J: TRBJ2-7
V: TRBV30
CDR3: CACSSGNSDEQYF
DNA: TGTGCCTGCAGTAGCGGGAATTCGGACGAGCAGTACTTC

D: -
size: -
J: TRBJ1-1
V: TRBV5-1
CDR3: CASSSVGAMNTEAFF
DNA: TGCGCCAGCAGCTCGGTAGGGGCTATGAACACTGAAGCTTTCTTT

D: -
size: -
J: TRBJ2-3
V: TRBV29-1
CDR3: CSVAPARDTQYF
DNA: TGCAGCGTTGCTCCCGCCCGCGATACGCAGTATTTT

D: -
size: -
J: TRBJ2-2
V: TRBV19
CDR3: CASSLRGELFF
DNA: TGTGCCAGTAGTCTCCGGGGGGAGCTGTTTTTT

D: -
size: -
J: TRBJ2-7
V: TRBV5-1
CDR3: CASSLGASGLPYEQYF
DNA: TGCGCCAGCAGCTTGGGGGCGTCGGGACTCCCCTACGAGCAGTACTTC

D: -
size: -
J: TRBJ1-1
V: TRBV28
CDR3: CASSSHGVKNTEAFF
DNA: TGTGCCAGCAGTTCACATGGGGTTAAGAACACTGAAGCTTTCTTT

D: -
size: -
J: TRBJ2-3
V: TRBV7-9
CDR3: CASSLDGRTDTQYF
DNA: TGTGCCAGCAGCTTGGACGGACGGACAGATACGCAGTATTTT

D: -
size: -
J: TRBJ1-4
V: TRBV28
CDR3: CASSLIGNNEKLFF
DNA: TGTGCCAGCAGTTTAATAGGGAATAATGAAAAACTGTTTTTT

D: TRBD1
size: -
J: TRBJ2-5
V: TRBV11-3
CDR3: CASSPGQGRGEVETQYF
DNA: TGTGCCAGCAGCCCAGGACAGGGACGGGGAGAGGTAGAGACCCAGTACTTC

D: -
size: -
J: TRBJ2-1
V: TRBV12-5
CDR3: CASGFPAASNEQFF
DNA: TGTGCTAGTGGTTTCCCGGCGGCCAGCAATGAGCAGTTCTTC

D: -
size: -
J: TRBJ2-1
V: TRBV30
CDR3: CAWSVTSTAKSEQFF
DNA: TGTGCCTGGAGTGTAACCAGTACAGCCAAATCTGAGCAGTTCTTC